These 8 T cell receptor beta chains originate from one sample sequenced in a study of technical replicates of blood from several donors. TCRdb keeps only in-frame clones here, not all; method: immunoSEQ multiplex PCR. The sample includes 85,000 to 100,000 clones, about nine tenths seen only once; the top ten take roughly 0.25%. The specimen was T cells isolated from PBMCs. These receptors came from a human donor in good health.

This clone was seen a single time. Here the CDR3 reads CASSLMGGFSGNTIYF. CDR3 DNA sequence: TGTGCCAGCAGCTTGATGGGAGGATTCTCTGGAAACACCATATATTTT. The chain is built from TRBV5-8 and TRBJ1-3, with no clear D. The CDR3 covers 16 residues. Germline assignment: CDR1 SGHTS and CDR2 YDEGEE. Trimming stripped 1 base from V and 0 bases from J, with 11 bases between.

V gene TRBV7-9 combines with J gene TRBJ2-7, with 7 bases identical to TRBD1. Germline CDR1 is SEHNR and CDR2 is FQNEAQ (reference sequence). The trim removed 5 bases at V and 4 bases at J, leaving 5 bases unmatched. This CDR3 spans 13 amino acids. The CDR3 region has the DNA TGTGCCAGCAGCCCCAACAGGGGTTACGAGCAGTACTTC. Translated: CASSPNRGYEQYF.

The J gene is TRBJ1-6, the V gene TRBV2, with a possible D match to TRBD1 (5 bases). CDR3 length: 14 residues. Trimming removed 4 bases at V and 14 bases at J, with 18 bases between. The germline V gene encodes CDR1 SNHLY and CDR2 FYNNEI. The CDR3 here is CASSVGGTGSTLHF. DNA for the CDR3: TGTGCCAGCAGTGTGGGGGGGACGGGGAGCACCCTCCACTTT.

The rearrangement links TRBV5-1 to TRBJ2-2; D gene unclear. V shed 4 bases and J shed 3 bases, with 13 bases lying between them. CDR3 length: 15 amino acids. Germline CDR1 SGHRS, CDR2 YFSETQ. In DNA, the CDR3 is TGCGCCAGCAGCCCCTTGGGTGCGGACACCGGGGAGCTGTTTTTT. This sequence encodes CASSPLGADTGELFF.

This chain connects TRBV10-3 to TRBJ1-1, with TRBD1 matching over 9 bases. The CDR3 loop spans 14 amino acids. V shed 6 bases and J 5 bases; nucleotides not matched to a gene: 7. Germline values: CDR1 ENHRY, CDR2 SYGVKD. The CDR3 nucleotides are TGTGCCATCAGGGCCGGGACAGGGTTTACTGAAGCTTTCTTT. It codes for CAIRAGTGFTEAFF.

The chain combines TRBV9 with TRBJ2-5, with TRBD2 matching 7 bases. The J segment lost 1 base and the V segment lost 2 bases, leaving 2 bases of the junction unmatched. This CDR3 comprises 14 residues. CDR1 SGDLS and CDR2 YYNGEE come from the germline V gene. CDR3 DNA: TGTGCCAGCAGCGTCTCGGGAGGCCAAGAGACCCAGTACTTC. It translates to CASSVSGGQETQYF.

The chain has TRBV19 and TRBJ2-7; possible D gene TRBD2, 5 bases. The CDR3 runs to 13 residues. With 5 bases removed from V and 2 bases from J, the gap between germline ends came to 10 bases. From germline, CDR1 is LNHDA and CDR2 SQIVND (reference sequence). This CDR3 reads CASSPGDTYEQYF. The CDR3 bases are TGTGCCAGTAGTCCCGGGGATACCTACGAGCAGTACTTC.

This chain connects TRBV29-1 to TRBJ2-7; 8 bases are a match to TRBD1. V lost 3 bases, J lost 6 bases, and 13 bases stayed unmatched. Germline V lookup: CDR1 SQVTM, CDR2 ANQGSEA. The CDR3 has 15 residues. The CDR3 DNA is TGCAGCGTTGACGATCGACACAGGGGGTTTAGCGAGCAGTACTTC. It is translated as CSVDDRHRGFSEQYF.